This entry lists 9 T cell receptor beta chains sequenced from one sample in a study of Graves' ophthalmopathy and Graves' hyperthyroidism. Amplifying from RNA transcripts, the study obtained TCR beta CDR3 regions. HTBI primers were used in a first-round RT-PCR, which preceded a second-round multiplex PCR. TCRdb independently ran MiXCR on the multiplex PCR reads; one entry per CDR3 protein. The table has nearly 400,000 distinct CDR3 sequences, 15% to 20% seen once. The sequenced sample was peripheral blood. The receptors derive from a young woman with Graves' ophthalmopathy.

This clonotype was seen at least ten times. CDR3 coding DNA: TGTGCCACCAGTGATTCGACGGGACTAGCGTACCAAGAGACCCAGTACTTC. Translation gives CATSDSTGLAYQETQYF. The V call is TRBV24-1, the J call TRBJ2-5; 10 bases match TRBD2. The CDR3 covers 17 residues. CDR1 is KGHDR and CDR2 is SFDVKD in the germline V gene. J gave up 0 bases and V 2 bases, and 5 bases lay outside the gene matches.

The sample holds many counts of this clonotype. V and J are TRBV20-1 and TRBJ1-3; D is unclear. Germline assignment: CDR1 DFQATT and CDR2 SNEGSKA (reference sequence). The CDR3 covers 13 residues. Trimming removed 5 bases from V and 0 bases from J, with 8 bases in between. Here the CDR3 reads CSAPGSSGNTIYF. The CDR3 DNA follows: TGCAGTGCTCCAGGTAGCTCTGGAAACACCATATATTTT.

The chain joins TRBV7-6 to TRBJ2-7; tentative D call: TRBD1 (6 bases). The germline gives CDR1 SGHVS, CDR2 FNYEAQ. The ends were cut back, 0 bases at V and 6 bases at J, with 9 bases in the middle. The CDR3 is 13 residues long. This CDR3 is CASSLAGQSEQYF. In DNA, the CDR3 is TGTGCCAGCAGCTTAGCTGGACAGAGCGAGCAGTACTTC.

On this clonotype: A much larger clone sits a single nucleotide away, making a read error possible. The chain uses TRBV4-1 and TRBJ2-2, with TRBD1 identical over 7 bases. Germline V gene lookup returns CDR1 MGHRA and CDR2 YSYEKL. The CDR3 sequence is 15 residues long. The CDR3 sequence: CASSPRQGSTGDLFF. CDR3 coding DNA: TGCGCCAGCAGCCCCCGACAGGGTTCCACCGGGGATCTGTTTTTT.

This clonotype was seen ten or more times. The chain recombines TRBV6-2 or TRBV6-3 with TRBJ1-1, with D maybe TRBD1 (5 bases). Germline CDR1 MNHEY, CDR2 SVGEGT. This CDR3 is built from 15 residues. Trimming took off 0 bases at V and 1 base at J, with 9 bases between the two ends. The CDR3: CASSYSRGQNTEAFF. In DNA, the CDR3 is TGTGCCAGCAGTTACTCGAGGGGCCAGAACACTGAAGCTTTCTTT.

The sample holds many counts of this clonotype. This rearrangement joins TRBV9 to TRBJ2-7, with D possibly matching TRBD1 (5 bases). Trimming pared 0 bases from V and 5 bases from J, leaving 18 bases between. Germline loops: CDR1 SGDLS, CDR2 YYNGEE. The CDR3 has 16 residues. The CDR3 DNA is TGTGCCAGCAGCGTAGCCGGGCTAGGGGCGCCAAACGAGCAGTACTTC. Protein product: CASSVAGLGAPNEQYF.

In this sample, this clonotype turned up many times. This rearrangement joins TRBV12-3 or TRBV12-4 to TRBJ1-1; D gene ambiguous. V shed 10 bases and J shed 11 bases, with 23 bases lying between them. The CDR3 extends over 13 amino acids. The CDR3 protein is CATLERSRWAAFF. The DNA of the CDR3 is TGTGCCACCTTAGAGAGGAGTCGTTGGGCGGCTTTCTTT.

This clonotype appeared many times. V and J are TRBV14 and TRBJ2-2; D possibly corresponds to TRBD2 (5 bases). This CDR3 is built from 13 residues. The V end lost 5 bases, the J end lost 5 bases, and 9 bases lay between the germline ends. Germline CDR1 and CDR2: SGHDN and FVKESK. The CDR3 bases are TGTGCCAGCAGCGAGAGGGTTACCGGGGAGCTGTTTTTT. Translated: CASSERVTGELFF.

The chain recombines TRBV6-5 with TRBJ2-5; 7 bases are shared with TRBD2. Germline CDR1 and CDR2: MNHEY and SVGAGI. The CDR3 has 17 amino acids. J gave up 1 base and V 2 bases, and 10 bases lay outside the gene matches. CDR3 loop: CASSYRKRSGAQETQYF. The CDR3 DNA is TGTGCCAGCAGTTACCGGAAGCGAAGCGGGGCCCAAGAGACCCAGTACTTC.